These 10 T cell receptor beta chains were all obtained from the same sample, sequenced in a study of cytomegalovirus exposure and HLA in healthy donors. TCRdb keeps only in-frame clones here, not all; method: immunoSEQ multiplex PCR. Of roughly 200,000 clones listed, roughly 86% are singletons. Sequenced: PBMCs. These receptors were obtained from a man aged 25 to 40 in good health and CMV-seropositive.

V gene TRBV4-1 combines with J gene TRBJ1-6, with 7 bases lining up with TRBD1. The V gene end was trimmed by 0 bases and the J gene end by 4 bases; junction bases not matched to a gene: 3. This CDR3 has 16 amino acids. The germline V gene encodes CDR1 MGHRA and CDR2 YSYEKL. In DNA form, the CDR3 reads TGCGCCAGCAGCCAAGACCCGACAGGGTATAATTCACCCCTCCACTTT. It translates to CASSQDPTGYNSPLHF.

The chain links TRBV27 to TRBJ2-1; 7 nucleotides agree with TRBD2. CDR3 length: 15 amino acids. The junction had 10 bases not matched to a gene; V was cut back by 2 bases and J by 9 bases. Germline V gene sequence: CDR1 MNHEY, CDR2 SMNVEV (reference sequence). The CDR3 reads CASSLRRERVREQFF. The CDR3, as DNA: TGTGCCAGCAGTTTACGGCGGGAGAGGGTACGTGAGCAGTTCTTC.

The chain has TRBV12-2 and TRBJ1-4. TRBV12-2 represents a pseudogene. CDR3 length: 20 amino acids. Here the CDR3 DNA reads TGTGCAAGTCGCTTAGAAGTAGGGCAGGTGGAGGAGGCAACTAATGAAAAACTGTTTTTT. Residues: CASRLEVGQVEEATNEKLFF.

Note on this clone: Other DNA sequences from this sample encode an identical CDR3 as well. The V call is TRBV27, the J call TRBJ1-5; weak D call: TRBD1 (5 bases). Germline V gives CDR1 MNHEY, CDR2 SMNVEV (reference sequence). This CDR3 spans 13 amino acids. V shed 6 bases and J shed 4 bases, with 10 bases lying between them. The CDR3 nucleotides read TGTGCCAGCAGCCGTGGGGGGAATCAGCCCCAGCATTTT. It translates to CASSRGGNQPQHF.

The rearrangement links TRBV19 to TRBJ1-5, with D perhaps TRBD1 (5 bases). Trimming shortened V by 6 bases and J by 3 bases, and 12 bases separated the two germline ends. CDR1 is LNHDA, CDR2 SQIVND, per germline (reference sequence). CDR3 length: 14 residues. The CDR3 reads CASRGVQDNQPQHF. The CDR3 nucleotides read TGTGCCAGTAGGGGGGTGCAGGACAATCAGCCCCAGCATTTT.

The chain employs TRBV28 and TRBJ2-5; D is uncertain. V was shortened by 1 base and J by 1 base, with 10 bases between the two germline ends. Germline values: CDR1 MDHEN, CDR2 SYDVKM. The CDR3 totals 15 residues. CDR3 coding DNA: TGTGCCAGCAGTTTATTACAAGGGCGCCAAGAGACCCAGTACTTC. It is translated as CASSLLQGRQETQYF.

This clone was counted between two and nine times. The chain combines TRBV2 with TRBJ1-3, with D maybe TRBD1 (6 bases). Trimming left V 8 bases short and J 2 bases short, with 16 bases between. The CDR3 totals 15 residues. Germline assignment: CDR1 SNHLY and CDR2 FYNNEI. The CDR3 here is CASVEQGSTGNTIYF. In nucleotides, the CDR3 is TGTGCCAGCGTGGAACAGGGCAGTACTGGAAACACCATATATTTT.

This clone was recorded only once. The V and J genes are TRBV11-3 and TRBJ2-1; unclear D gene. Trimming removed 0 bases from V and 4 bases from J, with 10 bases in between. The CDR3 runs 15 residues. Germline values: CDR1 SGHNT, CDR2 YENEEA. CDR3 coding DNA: TGTGCCAGCAGCTTAGAGGGCAGGCGATACAATGAGCAGTTCTTC. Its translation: CASSLEGRRYNEQFF.

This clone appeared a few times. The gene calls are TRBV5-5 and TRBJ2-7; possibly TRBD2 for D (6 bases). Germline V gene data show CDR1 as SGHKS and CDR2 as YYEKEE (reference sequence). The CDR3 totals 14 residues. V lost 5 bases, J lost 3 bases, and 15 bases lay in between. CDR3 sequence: CASSPVRGLYEQYF. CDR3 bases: TGTGCCAGCAGTCCTGTTAGGGGACTCTACGAGCAGTACTTC.

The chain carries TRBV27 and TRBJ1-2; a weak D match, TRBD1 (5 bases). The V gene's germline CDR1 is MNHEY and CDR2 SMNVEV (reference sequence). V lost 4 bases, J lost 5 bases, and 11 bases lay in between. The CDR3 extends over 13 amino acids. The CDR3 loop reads CASSWWDGYGYTF. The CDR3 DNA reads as TGTGCCAGCAGTTGGTGGGACGGTTATGGCTACACCTTC.